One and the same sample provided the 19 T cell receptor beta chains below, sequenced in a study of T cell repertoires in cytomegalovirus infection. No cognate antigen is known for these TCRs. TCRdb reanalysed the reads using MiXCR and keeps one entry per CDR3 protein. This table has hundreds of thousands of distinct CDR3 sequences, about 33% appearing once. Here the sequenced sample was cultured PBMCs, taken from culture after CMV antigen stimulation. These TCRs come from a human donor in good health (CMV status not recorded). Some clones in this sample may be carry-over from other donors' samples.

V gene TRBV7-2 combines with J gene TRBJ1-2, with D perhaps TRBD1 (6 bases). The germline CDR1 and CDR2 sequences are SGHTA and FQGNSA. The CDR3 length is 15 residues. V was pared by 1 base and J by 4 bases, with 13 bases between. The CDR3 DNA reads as TGTGCCAGCAGCTTAGGAGTAGGACAGACCTATGGCTACACCTTC. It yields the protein CASSLGVGQTYGYTF.

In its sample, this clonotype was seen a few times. The CDR3 here is CASQTGTRDNEQFF. The DNA for the CDR3 is TGTGCTAGCCAGACCGGGACTCGCGACAATGAGCAGTTCTTC. The rearrangement joins TRBV12-5 to TRBJ2-1; weak D call: TRBD2 (6 bases). This CDR3 contains 14 residues. Germline V CDR1 and CDR2: LGHNT, FRNRAP. The V gene lost 9 bases and the J gene lost 5 bases, with 17 bases spanning the gap.

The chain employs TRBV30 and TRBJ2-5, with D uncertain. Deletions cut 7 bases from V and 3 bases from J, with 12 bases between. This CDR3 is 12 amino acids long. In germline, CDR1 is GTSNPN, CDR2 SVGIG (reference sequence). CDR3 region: CASLRPEETQYF. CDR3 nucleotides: TGTGCCTCCCTCCGACCCGAAGAGACCCAGTACTTC.

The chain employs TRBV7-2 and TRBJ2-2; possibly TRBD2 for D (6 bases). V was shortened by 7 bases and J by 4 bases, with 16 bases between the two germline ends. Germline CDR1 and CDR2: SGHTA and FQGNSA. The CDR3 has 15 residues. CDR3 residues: CASTPQAGGTGELFF. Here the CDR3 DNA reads TGTGCCAGCACCCCGCAAGCGGGCGGCACCGGGGAGCTGTTTTTT. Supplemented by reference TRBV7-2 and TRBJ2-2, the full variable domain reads GAGVSQSPSNKVTEKGKDVELRCDPISGHTALYWYRQSLGQGLEFLIYFQGNSAPDKSGLPSDRFSAERTGGSVSTLTIQRTQQEDSAVYLCASTPQAGGTGELFFGEGSRLTVL.

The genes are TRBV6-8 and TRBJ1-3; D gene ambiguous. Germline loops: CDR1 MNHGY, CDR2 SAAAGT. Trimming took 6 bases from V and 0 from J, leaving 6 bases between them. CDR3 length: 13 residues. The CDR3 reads CASRTISGNTIYF. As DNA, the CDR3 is TGTGCCAGCAGGACGATCTCTGGAAACACCATATATTTT.

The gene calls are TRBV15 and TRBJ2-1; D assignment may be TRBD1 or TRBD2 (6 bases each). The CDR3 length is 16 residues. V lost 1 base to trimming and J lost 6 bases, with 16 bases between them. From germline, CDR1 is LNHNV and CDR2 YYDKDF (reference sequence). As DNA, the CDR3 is TGTGCCACCAGCAGAGTTCTGAGGGGGGTCGGCAATGAGCAGTTCTTC. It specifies CATSRVLRGVGNEQFF.

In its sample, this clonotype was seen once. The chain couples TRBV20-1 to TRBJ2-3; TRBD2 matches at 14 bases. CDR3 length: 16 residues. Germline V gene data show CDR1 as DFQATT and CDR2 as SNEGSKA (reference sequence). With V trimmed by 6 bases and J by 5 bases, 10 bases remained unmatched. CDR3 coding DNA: TGCAGTGCGCTGGGACTAGCGGGAGTCTCGAGAGATACGCAGTATTTT. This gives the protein CSALGLAGVSRDTQYF.

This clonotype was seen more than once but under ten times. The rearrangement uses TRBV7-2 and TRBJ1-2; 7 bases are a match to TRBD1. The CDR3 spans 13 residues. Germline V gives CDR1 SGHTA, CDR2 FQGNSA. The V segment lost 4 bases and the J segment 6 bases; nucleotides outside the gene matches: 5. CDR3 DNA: TGTGCCAGCAGCTCCTCGACAGGGAATGGCTACACCTTC. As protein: CASSSSTGNGYTF.

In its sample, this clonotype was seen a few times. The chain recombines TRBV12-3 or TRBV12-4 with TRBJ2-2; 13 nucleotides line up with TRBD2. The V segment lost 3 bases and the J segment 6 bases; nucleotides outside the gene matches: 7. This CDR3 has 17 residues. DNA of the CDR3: TGTGCCAGCAGTTTCTCTGGACTAGCGGGAGTGTCCGGGGAGCTGTTTTTT. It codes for CASSFSGLAGVSGELFF.

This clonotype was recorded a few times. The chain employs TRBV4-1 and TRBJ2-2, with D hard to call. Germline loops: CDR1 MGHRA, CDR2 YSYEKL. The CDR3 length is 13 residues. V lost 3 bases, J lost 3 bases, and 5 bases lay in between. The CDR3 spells CASSQVDTGELFF. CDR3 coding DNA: TGCGCCAGCAGCCAGGTCGACACCGGGGAGCTGTTTTTT.

The CDR3 sequence is CASSYVGEGNEQFF. The CDR3 DNA reads as TGTGCCAGCAGTTACGTGGGAGAGGGCAATGAGCAGTTCTTC. The rearrangement joins TRBV6-2 or TRBV6-3 to TRBJ2-1, with a possible D match to TRBD2 (5 bases). V dropped 2 bases and J dropped 6 bases, with 11 bases sitting between them. The germline V gene has CDR1 MNHEY and CDR2 SVGEGT. There are 14 residues in the CDR3.

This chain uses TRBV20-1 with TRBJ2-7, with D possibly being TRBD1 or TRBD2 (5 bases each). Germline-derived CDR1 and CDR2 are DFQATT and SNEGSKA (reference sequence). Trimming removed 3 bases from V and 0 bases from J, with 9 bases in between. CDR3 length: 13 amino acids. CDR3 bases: TGCAGTGCTAGCGGGGCGGGCTCCTACGAGCAGTACTTC. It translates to CSASGAGSYEQYF.

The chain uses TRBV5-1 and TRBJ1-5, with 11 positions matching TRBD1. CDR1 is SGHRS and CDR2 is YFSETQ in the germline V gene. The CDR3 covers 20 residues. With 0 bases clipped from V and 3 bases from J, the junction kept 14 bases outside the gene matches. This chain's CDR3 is CASSLVSDRGPVRHNQPQHF. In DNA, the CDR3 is TGCGCCAGCAGCTTGGTCTCGGACAGGGGGCCAGTCCGTCACAATCAGCCCCAGCATTTT.

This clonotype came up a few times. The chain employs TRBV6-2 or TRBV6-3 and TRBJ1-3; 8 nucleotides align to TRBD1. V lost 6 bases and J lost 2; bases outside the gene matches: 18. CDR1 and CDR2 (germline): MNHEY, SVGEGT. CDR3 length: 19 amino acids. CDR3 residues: CASSVTRKGQDHPGNTIYF. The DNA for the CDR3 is TGTGCCAGCAGCGTCACTCGAAAGGGACAGGACCACCCTGGAAACACCATATATTTT.

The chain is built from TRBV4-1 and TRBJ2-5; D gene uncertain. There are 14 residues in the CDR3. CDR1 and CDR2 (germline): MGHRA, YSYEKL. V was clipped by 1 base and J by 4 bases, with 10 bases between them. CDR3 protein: CASSQVVWGETQYF. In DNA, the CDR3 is TGCGCCAGCAGCCAAGTTGTGTGGGGAGAGACCCAGTACTTC.

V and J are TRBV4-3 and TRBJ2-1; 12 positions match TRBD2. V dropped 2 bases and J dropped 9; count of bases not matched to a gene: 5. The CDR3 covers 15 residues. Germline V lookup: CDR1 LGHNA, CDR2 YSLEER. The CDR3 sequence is CASSQLAGGPGEQFF. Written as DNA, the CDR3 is TGCGCCAGCAGCCAACTAGCGGGAGGGCCTGGTGAGCAGTTCTTC.

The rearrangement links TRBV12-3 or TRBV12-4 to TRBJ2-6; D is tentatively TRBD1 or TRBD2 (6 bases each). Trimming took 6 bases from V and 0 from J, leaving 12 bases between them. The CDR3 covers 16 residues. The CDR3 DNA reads TGTGCCAGCAGCCGAGAGGGGGGCTCTGGGGCCAACGTCCTGACTTTC. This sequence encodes CASSREGGSGANVLTF.

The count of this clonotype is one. Here the CDR3 DNA reads TGTGCCAGCACCTCAACGGGACTTGGGTACAATGAGCAGTTCTTC. Amino acid sequence: CASTSTGLGYNEQFF. The chain employs TRBV7-9 and TRBJ2-1; D possibly corresponds to TRBD2 (6 bases). This CDR3 is built from 15 residues. The V end was cut by 7 bases, the J end by 4 bases, with 17 bases between. Germline CDR1 and CDR2: SEHNR and FQNEAQ (reference sequence).

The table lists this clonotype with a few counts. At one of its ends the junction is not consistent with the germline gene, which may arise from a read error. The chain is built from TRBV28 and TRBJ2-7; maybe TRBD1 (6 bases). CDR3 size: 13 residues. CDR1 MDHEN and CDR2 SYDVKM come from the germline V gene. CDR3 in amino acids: CASSSSHGTSIDF. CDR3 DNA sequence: TGTGCCAGCAGTTCAAGCCATGGGACAAGCATTGACTTC.